The 20 T cell receptor beta chains reported below all come from one sample, sequenced in a study of Graves' ophthalmopathy and Graves' hyperthyroidism. RNA transcripts provided the template for amplifying TCR beta CDR3 regions. HTBI-primed RT-PCR formed the first round, and a multiplex PCR formed the second. TCRdb recomputed calls from the multiplex PCR reads with MiXCR, one row per CDR3 protein. The table records about 1.1 million distinct CDR3 sequences, around a third of them present only once. Specimen: peripheral blood or thyroid tissue (not recorded which). The receptors stem from an adult man with Graves' hyperthyroidism.

The genes are TRBV25-1 and TRBJ1-4; D gene ambiguous. With 1 base removed from V and 8 bases from J, the gap between germline ends came to 11 bases. Germline assignment: CDR1 MGHDK and CDR2 SYGVNS. The CDR3 is made up of 14 amino acids. The CDR3 region is CASSEFALDEKLFF. Here the CDR3 DNA reads TGTGCCAGCAGTGAATTTGCCCTGGACGAAAAACTGTTTTTT.

This clonotype was observed many times. The chain couples TRBV7-2 to TRBJ2-6, with TRBD1 matching over 7 bases. CDR1 and CDR2 (germline): SGHTA, FQGNSA. The CDR3 runs to 15 residues. Losses at the gene ends were 5 bases for V and 0 bases for J; bases not matched to a gene: 1. Here the CDR3 reads CASSRDSSGANVLTF. CDR3 DNA: TGTGCCAGCAGCAGGGACAGCTCTGGGGCCAACGTCCTGACTTTC.

Concerning this clonotype itself: This may stem from a read error, because a much larger clone lies one nucleotide away. The chain combines TRBV15 with TRBJ2-7, with 7 bases lining up with TRBD2. The germline CDR1 and CDR2 sequences are LNHNV and YYDKDF (reference sequence). Losses at the gene ends were 5 bases for V and 2 bases for J; bases not matched to a gene: 3. This CDR3 region has 13 residues. The CDR3 loop is CATSRLATYEQYF. DNA for the CDR3: TGTGCCACCAGCCGACTAGCTACCTACGAGCAGTACTTC.

V gene TRBV10-3 combines with J gene TRBJ2-5; possible D gene TRBD2, 6 bases. This CDR3 contains 13 residues. Germline-derived CDR1 and CDR2 are ENHRY and SYGVKD. Trimming cost V 4 bases and J 6 bases, with 12 bases left between them. The CDR3 DNA follows: TGTGCCATCAGTGTTACGGGAGCCAAGACCCAGTACTTC. This sequence encodes CAISVTGAKTQYF.

This clonotype was picked up many times. The chain uses TRBV20-1 and TRBJ2-7; 8 positions match TRBD2. V gave up 6 bases and J gave up 6 bases; unmatched junction bases: 10. The CDR3 is made up of 13 amino acids. The germline CDR1 and CDR2 sequences are DFQATT and SNEGSKA (reference sequence). In nucleotides, the CDR3 is TGCAGTGCCTCAGACGCTCGGGGGGGCGAGCAGTACTTC. It encodes CSASDARGGEQYF.

In this sample, this clonotype turned up a few times. The V gene is TRBV29-1, the J gene TRBJ2-5; 7 nucleotides align to TRBD2. Germline V gives CDR1 SQVTM, CDR2 ANQGSEA. The CDR3 is 11 amino acids. Trimming removed 6 bases from V and 3 bases from J; junction bases left unmatched: 1. This CDR3 is CSVGGEETQYF. The CDR3 coding sequence is TGCAGCGTGGGGGGGGAAGAGACCCAGTACTTC.

The chain links TRBV5-1 to TRBJ2-2, with a weak D call TRBD2 (6 bases). CDR1 is SGHRS and CDR2 is YFSETQ in the germline V gene. The CDR3 loop spans 17 amino acids. V shed 4 bases and J shed 1 base, with 17 bases lying between them. CDR3 residues: CASSLQGGGWNTGELFF. The CDR3 region has the DNA TGCGCCAGCAGCCTGCAAGGTGGGGGGTGGAACACCGGGGAGCTGTTTTTT.

This clonotype was counted only a few times. This rearrangement joins TRBV6-6 to TRBJ1-1; no clear D. The CDR3 is 17 residues long. Trimming cost V 2 bases and J 3 bases, with 19 bases left between them. Germline CDR1 MNHNY, CDR2 SVGAGI (reference sequence). As DNA, the CDR3 is TGTGCCAGCAGTTACGGGTTCATAGGAATTAGTGACACTGAAGCTTTCTTT. Encoded protein: CASSYGFIGISDTEAFF.

This clonotype was counted at least ten times. The gene calls are TRBV7-6 and TRBJ1-2; D is uncertain. V gave up 2 bases and J gave up 4 bases, with 8 bases separating them. The CDR3 loop spans 13 amino acids. The germline CDR1 and CDR2 sequences are SGHVS and FNYEAQ. The CDR3 loop reads CASSLSSGYGYTF. CDR3 sequence (DNA): TGTGCCAGCAGCTTATCCTCTGGCTATGGCTACACCTTC.

The rearrangement uses TRBV12-3 or TRBV12-4 and TRBJ2-7; D tentatively fits TRBD1 or TRBD2 (5 bases each). The CDR3 covers 12 residues. Deletions cut 7 bases from V and 9 bases from J, with 16 bases between. CDR3 sequence reads: CASNHRGGGQYF. The CDR3 DNA reads TGTGCCAGCAACCATAGGGGCGGAGGGCAGTACTTC.

There are many counts of this clonotype. The chain couples TRBV7-7 to TRBJ2-7; D remains unclear. Looked up from germline, CDR1 is SSHAT and CDR2 is FNYEAQ (reference sequence). This CDR3 region has 13 residues. Deletions cut 4 bases from V and 3 bases from J, with 10 bases between. The CDR3 spells CASSSYSGYEQYF. The CDR3 nucleotides are TGTGCCAGCAGCTCCTATTCGGGCTACGAGCAGTACTTC.

This clonotype showed up just a few times. The V and J genes are TRBV12-3 or TRBV12-4 and TRBJ1-2; a possible D gene is TRBD1 (6 bases). The CDR3 sequence is 14 residues long. Trimming stripped 6 bases from V and 4 bases from J, with 15 bases between. Here the CDR3 DNA reads TGTGCCAGCAGCCCAGGGGATTATAGCTATGGCTACACCTTC. It codes for CASSPGDYSYGYTF.

This clonotype turned up a few times. V and J are TRBV7-2 and TRBJ1-3, with 10 nucleotides matching TRBD1. The germline gives CDR1 SGHTA, CDR2 FQGNSA. The CDR3 length is 17 residues. Trimming at V came to 5 bases and at J to 4 bases, leaving 11 bases not matched to a gene. CDR3 DNA: TGTGCCAGCAGCGCCCGACGTGACAGGGGGCCGGGAAACACCATATATTTT. It encodes CASSARRDRGPGNTIYF.

This clonotype was observed many times. The chain recombines TRBV5-1 with TRBJ1-1, with 7 bases fitting TRBD1. Trimming took 4 bases from V and 4 from J; bases not matched to a gene: 7. The CDR3 extends over 14 amino acids. Per germline, CDR1 SGHRS and CDR2 YFSETQ. For the CDR3, the DNA is TGCGCCAGCAGCCCTCTAACAGGGGTCACTGAAGCTTTCTTT. Its protein is CASSPLTGVTEAFF. The entire variable domain, with the rest obtained from reference TRBV5-1 and TRBJ1-1, is as follows: KAGVTQTPRYLIKTRGQQVTLSCSPISGHRSVSWYQQTPGQGLQFLFEYFSETQRNKGNFPGRFSGRQFSNSRSEMNVSTLELGDSALYLCASSPLTGVTEAFFGQGTRLTVV.

For this clonotype: A read error may be the cause here, since a much bigger clone is one base away. The rearrangement uses TRBV7-2 and TRBJ2-7; tentatively, D is TRBD1 or TRBD2 (6 bases each). Germline V gene data show CDR1 as SGHTA and CDR2 as FQGNSA. The CDR3 sequence is 14 residues long. In DNA, the CDR3 is TGTGTCAGCAGGTTCTCGGGGGCGGGCTACGAGCAGTACTTC. It codes for CVSRFSGAGYEQYF.

This clonotype was observed at least ten times. The V gene is TRBV7-6, the J gene TRBJ2-2; D unresolved. Germline values: CDR1 SGHVS, CDR2 FNYEAQ. V shed 11 bases and J shed 0 bases, with 7 bases lying between them. The length of the CDR3 is 12 residues. The CDR3 spells CAAQSNTGELFF. Here the CDR3 DNA reads TGTGCCGCACAGTCGAACACCGGGGAGCTGTTTTTT.

Only a few counts were recorded for this clonotype. The rearrangement joins TRBV11-1 to TRBJ2-7, with a possible D match to TRBD1 (6 bases). V was trimmed by 4 bases and J by 3 bases, leaving 16 bases between them. This CDR3 spans 15 amino acids. Germline CDR1 reads SGHAT; CDR2 reads FQDESV (reference sequence). DNA of the CDR3: TGTGCCAGCAGCTCCACAGGGAGAAGAGGCTACGAGCAGTACTTC. Translating it yields CASSSTGRRGYEQYF.

This clonotype turned up a few times. The genes are TRBV4-3 and TRBJ1-2; D remains ambiguous. The CDR3 consists of 16 residues. Germline-derived CDR1 and CDR2 are LGHNA and YSLEER. The ends were cut back, 7 bases at V and 1 base at J, with 19 bases in the middle. The CDR3 sequence: CASTIKSPAVNYGYTF. The DNA for the CDR3 is TGCGCCAGCACCATAAAGAGTCCCGCTGTTAACTATGGCTACACCTTC.

The rearrangement links TRBV10-2 to TRBJ1-5; 8 bases line up with TRBD1. CDR1 is WSHSY and CDR2 is SAAADI in the germline V gene. This CDR3 has 13 amino acids. CDR3 residues: CPRAGTGWQPQHF. Written as DNA, the CDR3 is TGCCCCCGCGCAGGGACAGGTTGGCAGCCCCAGCATTTT.

Notes on this clonotype: Mismatch with germline at one junction end may stem from a read error. The chain joins TRBV7-9 to TRBJ2-2; maybe TRBD1 (6 bases). The CDR3 totals 18 residues. Per germline, CDR1 SEHNR and CDR2 FQNEAQ (reference sequence). The CDR3 here is CASSRETSGTQNTGELFF. CDR3 sequence (DNA): TGCGCCAGCAGCCGAGAAACCTCCGGGACACAGAACACCGGGGAGCTGTTTTTT.